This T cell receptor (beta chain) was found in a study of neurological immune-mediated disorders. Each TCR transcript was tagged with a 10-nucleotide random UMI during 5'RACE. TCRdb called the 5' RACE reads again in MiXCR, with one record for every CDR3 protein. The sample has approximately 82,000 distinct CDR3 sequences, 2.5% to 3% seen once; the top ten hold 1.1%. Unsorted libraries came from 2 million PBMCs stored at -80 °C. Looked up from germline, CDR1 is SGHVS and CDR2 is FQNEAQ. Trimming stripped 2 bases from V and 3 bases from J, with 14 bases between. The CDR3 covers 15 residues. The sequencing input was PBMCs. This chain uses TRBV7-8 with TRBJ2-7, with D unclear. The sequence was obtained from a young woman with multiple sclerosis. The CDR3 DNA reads TGTGCCAGCAGCTTATCAGGAAGCCTGGACTACGAGCAGTACTTC. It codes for CASSLSGSLDYEQYF.